A selection of T cell receptor beta chains follows, all from one sample in a study of blood T cell repertoires in COVID-19. Using immunoSEQ multiplex PCR, the repertoire was profiled, and TCRdb retains in-frame clones only, with some absent. The table includes around 180,000 clones, approximately 90% detected once. Input material: peripheral blood. These receptors originate from a woman aged 25 to 39 with active or convalescent COVID-19. Each CDR3 is given with its conserved first and last residue. The D gene is left open where the match is weak. Size values are once, few and many counts, or a class for expanded clones, and some rows have none.

j_call clone_size d_call v_call cdr3_aa cdr3_nt
TRBJ2-7 . . TRBV5-1 CASSLDRDVSSYEQYF TGCGCCAGCAGCTTGGACAGGGACGTCAGTTCCTACGAGCAGTACTTC
TRBJ1-2 . TRBD1 TRBV9 CASSNTGVSYGYTF TGTGCCAGCAGCAACACAGGGGTCAGCTATGGCTACACCTTC
TRBJ2-1 . TRBD1 TRBV28 CASSPRDREDEQFF TGTGCCAGTAGCCCCCGGGACAGGGAGGATGAGCAGTTCTTC
TRBJ2-2 . . TRBV7-2 CASQGIGTGELFF TGTGCCAGCCAGGGCATAGGCACCGGGGAGCTGTTTTTT
TRBJ1-2 . . TRBV7-8 CASSSWGRQMGGYTF TGTGCCAGCAGCTCTTGGGGCAGGCAAATGGGCGGCTACACCTTC
TRBJ2-1 . TRBD1 TRBV6-5 CASSTTGQHNEQFF TGTGCCAGCAGTACTACGGGACAGCACAATGAGCAGTTCTTC
TRBJ2-2 . . TRBV23-1 CGGGLPVLFHTGELFF TGCGGAGGAGGTCTCCCCGTACTTTTCCACACCGGGGAGCTGTTTTTT
TRBJ2-7 . . TRBV28 CASSFSAGNEQYF TGTGCCAGCAGTTTTTCGGCGGGGAACGAGCAGTACTTC
TRBJ2-3 . . TRBV2 CASSDQGSTDTQYF TGTGCCAGCAGTGATCAGGGGAGCACAGATACGCAGTATTTT
TRBJ2-1 few . TRBV9 CASSVGNSGSYNEQFF TGTGCCAGCAGCGTAGGGAATAGCGGCTCCTACAATGAGCAGTTCTTC
TRBJ2-2 . . TRBV2 CASSGRSSDNTGELFF TGTGCCAGCAGTGGTAGGAGTAGCGATAACACCGGGGAGCTGTTTTTT
TRBJ1-6 . . TRBV9 CASSPTGSSYNSPLHF TGTGCCAGCAGCCCTACAGGGAGCTCCTATAATTCACCCCTCCACTTT
TRBJ2-7 . TRBD2 TRBV6-5 CASSWTSGVNEQYF TGTGCCAGCAGTTGGACTAGCGGGGTAAACGAGCAGTACTTC
TRBJ2-3 . . TRBV28 CASSLNRYTDTQYF TGTGCCAGCAGTTTAAACAGGTACACAGATACGCAGTATTTT
TRBJ1-2 . . TRBV4-1 CASSQVPGNGYTF TGCGCCAGCAGCCAAGTCCCCGGTAATGGCTACACCTTC
TRBJ1-2 . TRBD1 TRBV12-3/TRBV12-4 CASGDSRYTF TGTGCCAGCGGGGACAGCCGCTACACCTTC
TRBJ2-7 once TRBD1 TRBV19 CASIGGQGANYEQYF TGTGCCAGTATAGGGGGCCAGGGGGCGAACTACGAGCAGTACTTC
TRBJ1-5 . . TRBV27 CASSLRSNQPQHF TGTGCCAGCAGTTTACGGTCAAACCAGCCCCAGCATTTT
TRBJ2-1 . TRBD2 TRBV11-2 CASSKPGLLIYNEQFF TGTGCCAGCAGCAAACCGGGACTACTCATTTACAATGAGCAGTTCTTC
TRBJ1-1 . TRBD1 TRBV20-1 CSASIPQGYTEAFF TGCAGTGCTAGTATCCCACAGGGGTACACTGAAGCTTTCTTT
TRBJ2-2 few . TRBV19 CASTIGQGSGELFF TGTGCCAGTACCATCGGGCAGGGATCCGGGGAGCTGTTTTTT
TRBJ2-5 . TRBD1 TRBV28 CASSLNGQGEETQYF TGTGCCAGCAGTTTAAATGGACAGGGGGAAGAGACCCAGTACTTC
TRBJ2-1 . . TRBV3-1/TRBV3-2 CASKGGKSSYNEQFF TGTGCCAGCAAAGGGGGAAAGAGCTCCTACAATGAGCAGTTCTTC
TRBJ1-5 . TRBD1 TRBV10-3 CAISEDGQGFVEPQHF TGTGCCATCAGTGAGGACGGACAGGGGTTCGTTGAGCCCCAGCATTTT
TRBJ1-1 . . TRBV29-1 CSVGHMNTEAFF TGCAGCGTTGGACACATGAACACTGAAGCTTTCTTT
TRBJ1-4 . . TRBV16 CASSQSAGAPNEKLFF TGTGCCAGCAGCCAATCGGCGGGGGCTCCTAATGAAAAACTGTTTTTT
TRBJ2-1 . . TRBV27 CASMAGTSYNEQFF TGTGCCAGCATGGCAGGGACATCCTACAATGAGCAGTTCTTC
TRBJ1-2 . . TRBV6-1 CASSEAQGPYYGYTF TGTGCCAGCAGTGAAGCGCAGGGGCCTTACTATGGCTACACCTTC
TRBJ2-7 . TRBD2 TRBV7-2 CASTKRGVNEQYF TGTGCCAGCACTAAGCGGGGGGTAAACGAGCAGTACTTC
TRBJ2-1 . TRBD2 TRBV4-1 CASSLRLADSYNEQFF TGCGCCAGCAGCCTTCGACTAGCGGATTCCTACAATGAGCAGTTCTTC
TRBJ1-2 . . TRBV6-5 CASSVDRDYGYTF TGTGCCAGCAGCGTGGACAGAGACTATGGCTACACCTTC